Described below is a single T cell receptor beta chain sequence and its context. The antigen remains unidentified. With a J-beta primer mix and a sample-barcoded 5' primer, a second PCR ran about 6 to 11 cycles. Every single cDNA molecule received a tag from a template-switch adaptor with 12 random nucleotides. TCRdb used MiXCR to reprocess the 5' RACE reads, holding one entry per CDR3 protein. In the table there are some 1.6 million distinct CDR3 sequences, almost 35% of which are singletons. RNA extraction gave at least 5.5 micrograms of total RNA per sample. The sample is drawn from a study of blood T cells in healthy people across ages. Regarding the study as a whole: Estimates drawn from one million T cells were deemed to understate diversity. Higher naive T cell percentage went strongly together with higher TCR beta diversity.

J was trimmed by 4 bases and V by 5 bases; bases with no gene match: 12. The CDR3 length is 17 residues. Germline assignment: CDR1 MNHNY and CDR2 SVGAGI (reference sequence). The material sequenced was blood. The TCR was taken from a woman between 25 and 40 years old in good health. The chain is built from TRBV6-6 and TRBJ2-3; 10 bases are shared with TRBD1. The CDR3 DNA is TGTGCCAGCAGTCCGAGCCGACAGGGGGCAAGGGCAGATACGCAGTATTTT. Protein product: CASSPSRQGARADTQYF.